These 5 T cell receptor beta chains came from one sample sequenced in a study of pediatric ulcerative colitis. The rectum was sampled with one to two pinch biopsies at colonoscopy. Using immunoSEQ multiplex PCR, the repertoire was profiled, and TCRdb retains in-frame clones only, with some absent. The data show roughly 45,000 clones, over 70% seen once. Sequencing was carried out using gut tissue. The receptors were sampled from a girl aged 5-17 years with moderate ulcerative colitis.

The CDR3 sequence: CSVANARADTQYF. CDR3 coding DNA: TGCAGCGTTGCAAACGCTAGAGCAGATACGCAGTATTTT. The chain employs TRBV29-1 and TRBJ2-3; D is ambiguous. The CDR3 spans 13 residues. Trimming took off 4 bases at V and 4 bases at J, with 12 bases between the two ends. Germline V gives CDR1 SQVTM, CDR2 ANQGSEA.

Only one count was recorded for this clone. This chain links TRBV4-3 with TRBJ1-2, with TRBD1 identical over 9 bases. The V gene end was trimmed by 0 bases and the J gene end by 4 bases; junction bases not matched to a gene: 6. Per the germline V gene, CDR1 is LGHNA and CDR2 is YSLEER. The CDR3 consists of 16 residues. The CDR3 spells CASSQEPGTGIYGYTF. CDR3 in DNA: TGCGCCAGCAGCCAAGAGCCCGGGACAGGGATCTATGGCTACACCTTC.

This clone has just a few counts. The chain recombines TRBV2 with TRBJ2-2; D unresolved. The V end was cut by 5 bases, the J end by 1 base, with 11 bases between. This CDR3 comprises 15 residues. From germline, CDR1 is SNHLY and CDR2 FYNNEI. CDR3 in DNA: TGTGCCAGCAGTCAGGAAAAGGGGAACACCGGGGAGCTGTTTTTT. It yields the protein CASSQEKGNTGELFF.

The rearrangement uses TRBV5-4 and TRBJ1-2; D gene unclear. The CDR3 has 12 amino acids. The germline CDR1 and CDR2 sequences are SGHNT and YYREEE (reference sequence). V dropped 0 bases and J dropped 7 bases, with 7 bases sitting between them. CDR3 in amino acids: CASSLDSGGYTF. DNA for the CDR3: TGTGCCAGCAGCTTGGACTCGGGTGGCTACACCTTC. Full variable domain (missing parts from reference TRBV5-4 and TRBJ1-2): ETGVTQSPTHLIKTRGQQVTLRCSSQSGHNTVSWYQQALGQGPQFIFQYYREEENGRGNFPPRFSGLQFPNYSSELNVNALELDDSALYLCASSLDSGGYTFGSGTRLTVV.

The chain recombines TRBV11-2 with TRBJ2-1; D is ambiguous. The CDR3 sequence is 17 residues long. In germline, CDR1 is SGHAT, CDR2 FQNNGV. Trimming took 5 bases from V and 2 from J, leaving 19 bases between them. The CDR3 DNA is TGTGCCAGCAGCCTCCAAACGGGCCTCCTGACCTACAATGAGCAGTTCTTC. Translated, it gives CASSLQTGLLTYNEQFF. Filled out from reference TRBV11-2 and TRBJ2-1, the complete variable domain reads EAGVAQSPRYKIIEKRQSVAFWCNPISGHATLYWYQQILGQGPKLLIQFQNNGVVDDSQLPKDRFSAERLKGVDSTLKIQPAKLEDSAVYLCASSLQTGLLTYNEQFFGPGTRLTVL.